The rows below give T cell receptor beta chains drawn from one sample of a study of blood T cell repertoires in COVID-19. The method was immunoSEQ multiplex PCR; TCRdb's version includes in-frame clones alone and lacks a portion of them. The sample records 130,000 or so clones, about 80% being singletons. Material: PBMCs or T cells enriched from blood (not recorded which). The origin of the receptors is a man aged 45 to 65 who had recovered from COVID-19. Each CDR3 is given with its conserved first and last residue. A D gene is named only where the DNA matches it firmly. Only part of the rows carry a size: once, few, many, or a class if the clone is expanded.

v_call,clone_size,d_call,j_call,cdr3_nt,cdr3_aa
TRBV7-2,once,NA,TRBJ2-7,TGTGCCAGCAGCCTGAGCTCCTACGAGCAGTACTTC,CASSLSSYEQYF
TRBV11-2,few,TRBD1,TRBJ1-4,TGTGCCAGCAGCTTCCCGAGGGGGCGGTCTAATGAAAAACTGTTTTTT,CASSFPRGRSNEKLFF
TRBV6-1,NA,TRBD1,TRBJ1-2,TGTGCCAGCAGTGACGGCAGGACAGGGTGGGGCGGCTACACCTTC,CASSDGRTGWGGYTF
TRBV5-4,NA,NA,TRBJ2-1,TGTGCCAGCAGCTTGGTAGGACAGCGCTTCAATGAGCAGTTCTTC,CASSLVGQRFNEQFF
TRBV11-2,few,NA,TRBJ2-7,TGTGCCAGCAGCTTAGGAGAATACGAGCAGTACTTC,CASSLGEYEQYF
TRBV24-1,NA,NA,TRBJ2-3,TGTGCCACCAGTGACCGGACAGCCCGAGGCACAGATACGCAGTATTTT,CATSDRTARGTDTQYF
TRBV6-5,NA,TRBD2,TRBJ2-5,TGTGCCAGCAGTTACTTTAGCGGGGGGAAGACCCAGTACTTC,CASSYFSGGKTQYF
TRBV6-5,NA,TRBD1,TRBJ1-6,TGTGCCAGCAGGGGGACAGGGACCGAACCCCTCCACTTT,CASRGTGTEPLHF
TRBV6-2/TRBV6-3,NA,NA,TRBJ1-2,TGTGCCAGCAGTTACAGCGGAGCCCGATTCTATGGCTACACCTTC,CASSYSGARFYGYTF
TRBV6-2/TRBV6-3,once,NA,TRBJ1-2,TGTGCCAGCAGCCCTGACAGTCATAACTATGGCTACACCTTC,CASSPDSHNYGYTF
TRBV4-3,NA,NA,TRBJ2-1,TGCGCCAGCAGTCGCCAGGGCCATGAGCAGTTCTTC,CASSRQGHEQFF
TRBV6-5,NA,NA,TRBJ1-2,TGTGCCACTCAGACGGGGTCTGGCTATGGCTACACCTTC,CATQTGSGYGYTF
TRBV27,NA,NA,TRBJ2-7,TGTGCCAGCAGTTCAGGCCGGCCCTACGAGCAGTACTTC,CASSSGRPYEQYF
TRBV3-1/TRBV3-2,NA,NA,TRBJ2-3,TGTGCCAGCAGCCAAGGAGGAGGGGATACGCAGTATTTT,CASSQGGGDTQYF
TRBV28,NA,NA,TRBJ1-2,TGTGCCAGCAGTGCCTCGCCCGACAGCAGCTATGGCTACACCTTC,CASSASPDSSYGYTF
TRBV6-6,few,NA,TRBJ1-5,TGTGCCAGCAGTCGAGTACAGGGAAATAGCAATCAGCCCCAGCATTTT,CASSRVQGNSNQPQHF
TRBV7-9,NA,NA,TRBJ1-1,TGTGCCAGGGGCGGGTCAGGGGCCAACACTGAAGCTTTCTTT,CARGGSGANTEAFF
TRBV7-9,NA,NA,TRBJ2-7,TGTGCCAGCAGCTTAGGTGGAGGGACCTACGAGCAGTACTTC,CASSLGGGTYEQYF
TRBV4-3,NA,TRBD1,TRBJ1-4,TGCGCCAGCAGCCAAGAGGACAGGGGAAGGGAAAAACTGTTTTTT,CASSQEDRGREKLFF
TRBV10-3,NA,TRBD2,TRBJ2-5,TGTGCCATCAGTGAGTCAGCGGGGGCCTCAGAGACCCAGTACTTC,CAISESAGASETQYF
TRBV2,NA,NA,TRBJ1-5,TGTGCCAGCAGACAGACGAATAGCAATCAGCCCCAGCATTTT,CASRQTNSNQPQHF
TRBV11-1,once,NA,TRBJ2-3,TGTGCCAGCAGCTTAGAGGGGCCCGTTAGCACAGATACGCAGTATTTT,CASSLEGPVSTDTQYF
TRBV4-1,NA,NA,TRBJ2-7,TGCGCCAGCAGCCAAGATGAAAACACCTACGAGCAGTACTTC,CASSQDENTYEQYF
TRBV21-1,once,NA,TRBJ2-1,TGTGCCAGCAGCAAATACGGCGTAGATGGGTGGAGTGAGCAGTTCTTC,CASSKYGVDGWSEQFF
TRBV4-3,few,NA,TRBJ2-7,TGCGCCAGCAGCCAAGAAGTGAGGACTGCGGGCTACGAGCAGTACTTC,CASSQEVRTAGYEQYF
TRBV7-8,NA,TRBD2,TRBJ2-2,TGTGCCAGCAGCTTAGGTCCTAGCGGGGCCACCGGGGAGCTGTTTTTT,CASSLGPSGATGELFF
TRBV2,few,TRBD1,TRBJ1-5,TGTGCCAGCAGTCCACGGACAGGCTCATTCAATCAGCCCCAGCATTTT,CASSPRTGSFNQPQHF
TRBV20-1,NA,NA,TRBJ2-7,TGCAGTGCTAGGGTAGAGAGCGAGCAGTACTTC,CSARVESEQYF
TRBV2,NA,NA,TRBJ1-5,TGTGCCAGCACCGAGGGACGGCAGGGTGGGAGGCAGCCCCAGCATTTT,CASTEGRQGGRQPQHF
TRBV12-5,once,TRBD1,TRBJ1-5,TGTGCTAGGGGCGGGGATGACAGGGGCACCAATCAGCCCCAGCATTTT,CARGGDDRGTNQPQHF
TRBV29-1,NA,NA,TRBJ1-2,TGCAGCGTTGAGGGGGGTTTACTGGGAAATGGCTACACCTTC,CSVEGGLLGNGYTF
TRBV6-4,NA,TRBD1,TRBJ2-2,TGTGCCAGCAGCCTAAGGACAGGGATAAACACCGGGGAGCTGTTTTTT,CASSLRTGINTGELFF
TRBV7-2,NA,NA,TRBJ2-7,TGTGCCAGCAGGGGTACAGGGACCTACGAGCAGTACTTC,CASRGTGTYEQYF
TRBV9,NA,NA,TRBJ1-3,TGTGCCAGCAGCGCAACAGGGATCGCTGGAAACACCATATATTTT,CASSATGIAGNTIYF
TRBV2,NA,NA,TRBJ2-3,TGTGCCAGCAGTGTCCGCAGGGGTTTTACAGATACGCAGTATTTT,CASSVRRGFTDTQYF
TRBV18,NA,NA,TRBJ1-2,TGTGCCAGCTCACCAATCGGGGAAACGGGCTATGGCTACACCTTC,CASSPIGETGYGYTF
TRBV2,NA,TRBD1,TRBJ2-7,TGTGCCAGCAGTGAAGCTGGGACAGGGGGTTCCTACGAGCAGTACTTC,CASSEAGTGGSYEQYF
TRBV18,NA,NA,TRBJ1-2,TGTGCCAGCTCACCAACCGGGACACCTTATGGCTACACCTTC,CASSPTGTPYGYTF
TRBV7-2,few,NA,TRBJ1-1,TGTGCCAGCAGCCCAGTCGGGACAACGCTTAACACTGAAGCTTTCTTT,CASSPVGTTLNTEAFF
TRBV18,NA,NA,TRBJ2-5,TGTGCCAGCTCACCATTAGGGGGAACCCAAGAGACCCAGTACTTC,CASSPLGGTQETQYF
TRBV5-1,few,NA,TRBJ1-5,TGCGCCAGCAGCTTGAACGCGGGTCAGCCCCAGCATTTT,CASSLNAGQPQHF
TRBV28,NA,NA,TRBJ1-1,TGTGCCAGCAGCCTGGGAGGGACCCGTGTCACTGAAGCTTTCTTT,CASSLGGTRVTEAFF
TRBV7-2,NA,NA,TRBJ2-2,TGTGCCAGCAGCTTCGGTGGGACATTGAACACCGGGGAGCTGTTTTTT,CASSFGGTLNTGELFF
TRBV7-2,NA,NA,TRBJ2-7,TGTGCCAGCAGCTTAGCGCAACAGGCGGGGTGGTACTTC,CASSLAQQAGWYF
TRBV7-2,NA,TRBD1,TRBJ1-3,TGTGCCAGCAGCTGGACTGGGACAGTGGATTCTGGAAACACCATATATTTT,CASSWTGTVDSGNTIYF
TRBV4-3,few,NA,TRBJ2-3,TGCGCCAGCAGCCAAGAACCGAGCAGCACAGATACGCAGTATTTT,CASSQEPSSTDTQYF
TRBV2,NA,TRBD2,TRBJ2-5,TGTGCCAGCAGTGACAACGGACTAGCGGGGGGAGAGACCCAGTACTTC,CASSDNGLAGGETQYF
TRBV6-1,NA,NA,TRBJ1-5,TGTGCCAGCAGTGATCGGGGGGCTGGTCAGCCCCAGCATTTT,CASSDRGAGQPQHF
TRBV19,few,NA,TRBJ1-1,TGTGCCAGTATCGGGGTGATCAACACTGAAGCTTTCTTT,CASIGVINTEAFF
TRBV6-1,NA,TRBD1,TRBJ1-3,TGTGCCAGCAGTGACCTACAGGGGTTTGGAAACACCATATATTTT,CASSDLQGFGNTIYF
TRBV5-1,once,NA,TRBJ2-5,TGCGCCAGCAGCTTGTCTCCAGGCCTTAGGGAGACCCAGTACTTC,CASSLSPGLRETQYF
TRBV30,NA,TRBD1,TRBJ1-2,TGTGCCTGGATCCGGACAGGGCCCAACTATGGCTACACCTTC,CAWIRTGPNYGYTF
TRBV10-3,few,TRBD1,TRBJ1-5,TGTGCCATCAGTGACCCATGGGACAGGGGGGGTCAGCCCCAGCATTTT,CAISDPWDRGGQPQHF
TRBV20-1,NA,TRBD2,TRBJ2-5,TGCAGTGCTAGTTCCGGGGGGGCCTGGGAGACCCAGTACTTC,CSASSGGAWETQYF
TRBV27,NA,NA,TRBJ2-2,TGTGCCAGCAGTTTAAAAGGAGGGACAGTGAACACCGGGGAGCTGTTTTTT,CASSLKGGTVNTGELFF